The 15 T cell receptor beta chains below come from one sample, sequenced in a study of T cell repertoires in cytomegalovirus infection. In TCRdb, the reads were re-called with MiXCR into one record per CDR3 protein. The sample lists about 770,000 distinct CDR3 sequences; roughly 28% were seen once. Their antigens remain unidentified. Sequencing used cultured CD8+ T cells from PBMCs, obtained from culture after CMV antigen stimulation. These receptors were taken from a human donor in good health (CMV status not recorded). Some clones in this sample may be carry-over from other donors' samples.

The J gene is TRBJ1-1, the V gene TRBV11-2; weak D call: TRBD1 (6 bases). V dropped 5 bases and J dropped 6 bases, with 19 bases sitting between them. The germline V gene encodes CDR1 SGHAT and CDR2 FQNNGV. This CDR3 has 15 residues. DNA for the CDR3: TGTGCCAGCAGCCTTAATTGGGGGCGTGCCTCTGAAGCTTTCTTT. Residues: CASSLNWGRASEAFF.

This clonotype was observed a handful of times. This CDR3 reads CASGLGFGETQYF. DNA of the CDR3: TGTGCTAGTGGTTTGGGGTTCGGAGAGACCCAGTACTTC. The chain links TRBV12-5 to TRBJ2-5; no reliable D call. The V end lost 1 base, the J end lost 4 bases, and 7 bases lay between the germline ends. Germline CDR1 is LGHNT and CDR2 is FRNRAP. This CDR3 is built from 13 residues.

CDR3 in amino acids: CASSGLLAGELNTQYF. CDR3 sequence (DNA): TGTGCCAGCAGTGGCCTTCTAGCGGGGGAGCTGAATACGCAGTATTTT. This sequence joins TRBV2 and TRBJ2-3; TRBD2 matches 10 bases. This CDR3 region has 16 residues. J was trimmed by 7 bases and V by 4 bases; bases with no gene match: 11. Germline assignment: CDR1 SNHLY and CDR2 FYNNEI.

This chain joins TRBV19 and TRBJ2-1; a possible D gene is TRBD1 (5 bases). V lost 5 bases and J lost 14, with 10 bases in between. Germline CDR1 LNHDA, CDR2 SQIVND (reference sequence). CDR3 length: 10 amino acids. The CDR3 sequence: CASSAGIKFF. Written as DNA, the CDR3 is TGTGCCAGTAGTGCAGGGATCAAGTTCTTC.

This clonotype was detected only a few times. The chain carries TRBV19 and TRBJ1-1; the D is unclear. From germline, CDR1 is LNHDA and CDR2 SQIVND (reference sequence). Trimming removed 1 base at V and 1 base at J, with 7 bases between. The CDR3 runs 14 residues. The DNA for the CDR3 is TGTGCCAGTAGTATAGGAGCTGAGAACACTGAAGCTTTCTTT. It encodes CASSIGAENTEAFF.

V gene TRBV24-1 combines with J gene TRBJ2-3, with TRBD2 matching over 13 bases. Germline V gene data show CDR1 as KGHDR and CDR2 as SFDVKD. The J segment lost 5 bases and the V segment lost 4 bases, leaving 5 bases of the junction unmatched. The CDR3 is 16 amino acids. In DNA form, the CDR3 reads TGTGCCACCAGTGACCGGACTAGCGGGGGCGGAGATACGCAGTATTTT. The encoded protein is CATSDRTSGGGDTQYF.

There are a few counts of this clonotype. V gene TRBV19 combines with J gene TRBJ1-2, with D unresolved. The CDR3 consists of 15 residues. Germline-derived CDR1 and CDR2 are LNHDA and SQIVND (reference sequence). V lost 5 bases and J lost 3, with 16 bases in between. The CDR3 protein is CASSPGLGADYGYTF. For the CDR3, the DNA is TGTGCCAGTAGTCCCGGGCTGGGAGCGGACTATGGCTACACCTTC.

The chain links TRBV5-4 to TRBJ1-2, with D perhaps TRBD1 (6 bases). V lost 4 bases to trimming and J lost 5 bases, with 15 bases between them. The CDR3 covers 14 residues. Per germline, CDR1 SGHNT and CDR2 YYREEE (reference sequence). This CDR3 is CASSEYGQNYGYTF. As DNA, the CDR3 is TGTGCCAGCAGCGAATACGGACAGAATTATGGCTACACCTTC.

This clonotype was seen a handful of times. The J gene is TRBJ1-2, the V gene TRBV12-3 or TRBV12-4; D is possibly TRBD1 (6 bases). The V end lost 6 bases, the J end lost 5 bases, and 22 bases lay between the germline ends. The CDR3 contains 16 residues. Here the CDR3 reads CASSGGTSGAGYGYTF. The CDR3 DNA is TGTGCCAGCAGCGGGGGGACTTCGGGGGCCGGGTATGGCTACACCTTC.

V usage is TRBV9 and J usage is TRBJ1-2; D gene unclear. The length of the CDR3 is 10 residues. CDR1 SGDLS and CDR2 YYNGEE come from the germline V gene. Trimming stripped 3 bases from V and 13 bases from J, with 10 bases between. The CDR3 loop reads CASSGRNCTF. The CDR3 DNA is TGTGCCAGCAGCGGACGAAACTGCACCTTC.

The chain has TRBV12-3 or TRBV12-4 and TRBJ1-2; D gene uncertain. The CDR3 totals 13 residues. Trimming removed 2 bases from V and 3 bases from J, with 7 bases in between. The CDR3 region is CASSLTQDYGYTF. The CDR3 DNA reads TGTGCCAGCAGTTTAACTCAAGACTATGGCTACACCTTC.

As DNA, the CDR3 is TGTGCCAGCAGTTCCGAACCCGGGACTAGCGGGATAGCCAAAAACATTCAGTACTTC. Translated, it gives CASSSEPGTSGIAKNIQYF. The V and J genes are TRBV28 and TRBJ2-4, with 13 bases identical to TRBD2. Germline V gene lookup returns CDR1 MDHEN and CDR2 SYDVKM. Trimming cost V 4 bases and J 0 bases; bases outside gene matches: 9. There are 19 residues in the CDR3. The full variable domain, with the rest looked up from reference TRBV28 and TRBJ2-4, is DVKVTQSSRYLVKRTGEKVFLECVQDMDHENMFWYRQDPGLGLRLIYFSYDVKMKEKGDIPEGYSVSREKKERFSLILESASTNQTSMYLCASSSEPGTSGIAKNIQYFGAGTRLSVL.

Of note for this clonotype: This clone may be a read error of a much larger clone one base away. The chain links TRBV7-8 to TRBJ1-1; TRBD1 might be the D (5 bases). The CDR3 is 18 amino acids. From germline, CDR1 is SGHVS and CDR2 FQNEAQ. V dropped 1 base and J dropped 4 bases, with 22 bases sitting between them. The CDR3: CASSLVSGWQGLPTEAFF. In nucleotides, the CDR3 is TGTGCCAGCAGCTTAGTTTCTGGTTGGCAGGGCCTCCCCACTGAAGCTTTCTTT.

This clonotype was detected ten times or more. The chain links TRBV7-3 to TRBJ2-3; 9 bases are shared with TRBD2. From germline, CDR1 is SGHTA and CDR2 FQGTGA. V lost 5 bases and J lost 0; bases outside the gene matches: 6. The CDR3 spans 16 residues. The DNA of the CDR3 is TGTGCCAGCAGCGTCGGGACTAGCCCTAGCACAGATACGCAGTATTTT. Translating it yields CASSVGTSPSTDTQYF.

This clonotype was observed a few times. The CDR3 region has the DNA TGTGCCAGCAGATACGGGGCAGATACGCAGTATTTT. Residues: CASRYGADTQYF. The chain recombines TRBV28 with TRBJ2-3, with D perhaps matching TRBD2 (5 bases). The germline V gene has CDR1 MDHEN and CDR2 SYDVKM. The CDR3 runs to 12 residues. V was clipped by 6 bases and J by 4 bases, with 8 bases between them.